The 5 T cell receptor beta chains reported below all come from one sample, sequenced in a study of blood T cell repertoires in COVID-19. The method was immunoSEQ multiplex PCR; TCRdb's version includes in-frame clones alone and lacks a portion of them. The sample holds some 120,000 clones; approximately 90% are singletons and the top ten take roughly 2.2%. The sequencing input was peripheral blood. The receptor set was obtained from a woman aged 45-65 years with acute or convalescent COVID-19.

Only a few counts were recorded for this clone. The chain has TRBV10-3 and TRBJ2-3; 11 nucleotides match TRBD2. The V gene's germline CDR1 is ENHRY and CDR2 SYGVKD. The length of the CDR3 is 16 residues. J was trimmed by 2 bases and V by 4 bases; bases with no gene match: 5. The DNA for the CDR3 is TGTGCCATCAGTGGGGGGACTAGCGGACTCACAGATACGCAGTATTTT. Amino acids: CAISGGTSGLTDTQYF.

The chain combines TRBV29-1 with TRBJ1-1; no clear D. From germline, CDR1 is SQVTM and CDR2 ANQGSEA. V was clipped by 3 bases and J by 2 bases, with 10 bases between them. The CDR3 is 13 residues long. The CDR3 nucleotides are TGCAGCGTTGATGACTTACCTAACACTGAAGCTTTCTTT. Translation gives CSVDDLPNTEAFF.

The rearrangement joins TRBV7-9 to TRBJ1-1, with D uncertain. V dropped 5 bases and J dropped 7 bases, with 14 bases sitting between them. Germline lookup yields CDR1 SEHNR and CDR2 FQNEAQ (reference sequence). CDR3 size: 13 residues. The DNA for the CDR3 is TGTGCCAGCAGCACGGAAGTAGCTGGTGAAGCTTTCTTT. This translates into CASSTEVAGEAFF.

This clone was observed once. DNA of the CDR3: TGTGCCAGCACCACCAGGGCGAGCACTGAAGCTTTCTTT. It translates to CASTTRASTEAFF. This sequence joins TRBV6-5 and TRBJ1-1; possible D gene TRBD1, 5 bases. CDR3 length equals 13 residues. V lost 7 bases to trimming and J lost 4 bases, with 13 bases between them. CDR1 MNHEY and CDR2 SVGAGI come from the germline V gene.

The chain combines TRBV27 with TRBJ2-7; D might be TRBD2 (5 bases). The germline gives CDR1 MNHEY, CDR2 SMNVEV (reference sequence). The CDR3 runs 14 residues. V was pared by 6 bases and J by 5 bases, with 17 bases between. The CDR3: CASSPGWGSDEQYF. CDR3 in DNA: TGTGCCAGCAGCCCCGGGTGGGGTAGCGACGAGCAGTACTTC.